A selection of T cell receptor beta chains follows, all from one sample in a study of cytomegalovirus exposure and HLA in healthy donors. Clones were sequenced by immunoSEQ multiplex PCR, and TCRdb holds only the in-frame ones, with some missing. The repertoire includes 90,000 to 140,000 clones, roughly 80% of them detected once, and about 6.9% sits in the top ten. The sample comprised PBMCs. These receptors came from a man aged 25-45 years in good health and CMV-seropositive. CDR3s include the opening cysteine and the closing phenylalanine or tryptophan. The order of the fields is J gene, clone size, V gene, D gene, CDR3 DNA, CDR3 protein. D genes are given only for firm matches. Where a row states a size, it is once, few, many or the class of an expanded clone; other rows omit it.

>TRBJ2-2|once|TRBV18|-
TGTGCCAGCTCACCGGACTTAGGCACCGGGGAGCTGTTTTTT
CASSPDLGTGELFF
>TRBJ2-6|-|TRBV2|-
TGTGCCAGCGTATCTGGGGCCAACGTCCTGACTTTC
CASVSGANVLTF
>TRBJ2-7|few|TRBV5-4|-
TGTGCCAGCAGCCTTACAGGGCGGCACGAGCAGTACTTC
CASSLTGRHEQYF
>TRBJ1-1|-|TRBV5-1|-
TGCGCCAGCAGCTTAAGACAGATGAACACTGAAGCTTTCTTT
CASSLRQMNTEAFF
>TRBJ1-4|-|TRBV2|-
TGTGCCAGCAGTGGCGGGACCGGGATTTGGGGGAAACTGTTTTTT
CASSGGTGIWGKLFF
>TRBJ2-2|-|TRBV6-5|TRBD1
TGTGCCAGCAGTTACCGGGACAGGGAATTCACCGGGGAGCTGTTTTTT
CASSYRDREFTGELFF
>TRBJ2-5|-|TRBV5-6|-
TGTGCCAGCAGCTTCAGGTGGGAGACCCAGTACTTC
CASSFRWETQYF
>TRBJ1-5|-|TRBV19|-
TGTGCCAGTAGCTTAGGGAGGGAGGGCAATCAGCCCCAGCATTTT
CASSLGREGNQPQHF
>TRBJ2-5|few|TRBV5-1|TRBD2
TGCGCCAGCAGCCCTCGGGGGGGAGAGACCCAGTACTTC
CASSPRGGETQYF
>TRBJ2-3|-|TRBV9|TRBD2
TGTGCCAGCAGCTTAGGACTAGCGGGGGGGCCATCGGATACGCAGTATTTT
CASSLGLAGGPSDTQYF
>TRBJ2-1|-|TRBV7-2|-
TGTGCCAGCACCGACACGGGGGAAACCCCGTACAATGAGCAGTTCTTC
CASTDTGETPYNEQFF
>TRBJ1-4|few|TRBV1|-
TGCACCAGCAGCCATGCGGGACAGGGATATGAAAAACTGTTTTTT
CTSSHAGQGYEKLFF
>TRBJ1-3|-|TRBV10-2|TRBD1
TGCGCCACCATGGACAGGGCCTCTGGAAACACCATATATTTT
CATMDRASGNTIYF
>TRBJ2-1|-|TRBV27|-
TGTGCCAGCAGCCTGTTAGCGTACAATGAGCAGTTCTTC
CASSLLAYNEQFF
>TRBJ1-2|-|TRBV4-2|TRBD1
TGTGCCAGCAGCCAACCCTACCAGGGGGCCACAGGAGGCTACACCTTC
CASSQPYQGATGGYTF
>TRBJ1-2|-|TRBV23-1|-
TGCGCCAACCCACCGGACTCAATCTATGGCTACACCTTC
CANPPDSIYGYTF
>TRBJ1-3|-|TRBV2|-
TGTGCCAGCAGGAGGGACTACTCTGGAAACACCATATATTTT
CASRRDYSGNTIYF
>TRBJ2-1|-|TRBV4-1|TRBD1
TGCGCCAGCAGCCACGGGACAGGGAGTGGTGAGCAGTTCTTC
CASSHGTGSGEQFF
>TRBJ2-7|few|TRBV18|TRBD2
TGTGCCAGCTCACCGGGGCTAGCGGACGCCTACGAGCAGTACTTC
CASSPGLADAYEQYF
>TRBJ2-1|once|TRBV6-1|-
TGTGCCAGCAGTGAACTCGGGTACAATGAGCAGTTCTTC
CASSELGYNEQFF
>TRBJ2-2|-|TRBV6-1|-
TGTGCCAGCAGTGAAGCGGGGATGGCGGGTAACACCGGGGAGCTGTTTTTT
CASSEAGMAGNTGELFF
>TRBJ2-2|-|TRBV7-2|TRBD2
TGTGCCAGCAGCTTAGAAGGGACTAGGGGCGGGGAGCTGTTTTTT
CASSLEGTRGGELFF
>TRBJ1-5|-|TRBV7-9|TRBD1
TGTGCCAGCAGCTCGACAGGGGGTAGCAATCAGCCCCAGCATTTT
CASSSTGGSNQPQHF
>TRBJ2-7|-|TRBV5-1|-
TGCGCCAGCAGCCCCCAGTCGGGTCTTAACTACGAGCAGTACTTC
CASSPQSGLNYEQYF
>TRBJ1-6|-|TRBV6-5|-
TGTGCCAGCAGTTACAAGGGGCCCTGGAATTCACCCCTCCACTTT
CASSYKGPWNSPLHF
>TRBJ2-5|few|TRBV21-1|-
TGTGCCAGCAGCAAACATAAAGCGGGGGGACTTAAAGAGACCCAGTACTTC
CASSKHKAGGLKETQYF
>TRBJ2-5|-|TRBV7-9|-
TGTGCCAGCAGTGTGGTTGCGGGGCTCCAAGAGACCCAGTACTTC
CASSVVAGLQETQYF
>TRBJ1-3|-|TRBV18|-
TGTGCCAGCTCACCCTACTCTGGAAACACCATATATTTT
CASSPYSGNTIYF
>TRBJ2-1|-|TRBV30|-
TGTGCCTGGACAAGCCCTGGTTCCTACAATGAGCAGTTCTTC
CAWTSPGSYNEQFF
>TRBJ1-5|once|TRBV7-2|-
TGTGCCAGCAGCTTAGCGGCAGGGCAGCAGCCCCAGCATTTT
CASSLAAGQQPQHF
>TRBJ1-2|-|TRBV28|TRBD1
TGTGCCAGCAGGTCCGGGACAGGGTCTGGCTACACCTTC
CASRSGTGSGYTF
>TRBJ2-4|-|TRBV21-1|-
TGTGCCAGCACCCACAGGGGGCGTATGGGGGGGGCCAAAAACATTCAGTACTTC
CASTHRGRMGGAKNIQYF
>TRBJ2-7|-|TRBV5-1|TRBD1
TGCGCCAGCAGTTCGGGACAGGGGGCAATCAACGAGCAGTACTTC
CASSSGQGAINEQYF
>TRBJ2-7|-|TRBV6-5|-
TGTGCCAGCAGTTACTCTCCAGGGAAGAACTACGAGCAGTACTTC
CASSYSPGKNYEQYF
>TRBJ1-6|-|TRBV2|TRBD1
TGTGCCAGCAGTGAGACAGGGGGAAGTAATTCACCCCTCCACTTT
CASSETGGSNSPLHF
>TRBJ1-1|-|TRBV20-1|-
TGCAGTGCGGGGCCGGGCACTGAAGCTTTCTTT
CSAGPGTEAFF
>TRBJ1-1|once|TRBV29-1|-
TGCAGCGTTGTGGGCCAACTCTCCAACACTGAAGCTTTCTTT
CSVVGQLSNTEAFF
>TRBJ2-1|-|TRBV2|-
TGTGCCAGCAGTGCAGACAGGTTGAACAATGAGCAGTTCTTC
CASSADRLNNEQFF
>TRBJ1-5|-|TRBV7-9|TRBD1
TGTTCCAGCAGCTTAGCTACAGACAGGGCCCGCAATCAGCCCCAGCATTTT
CSSSLATDRARNQPQHF
>TRBJ2-5|-|TRBV10-3|TRBD1
TGTGCCATCAGGCAGGGGGAGGAGACCCAGTACTTC
CAIRQGEETQYF
>TRBJ1-5|-|TRBV6-6|TRBD1
TGTGCCAGCGGGTCCGGACAGGGGGGGAATCAGCCCCAGCATTTT
CASGSGQGGNQPQHF
>TRBJ2-7|once|TRBV2|TRBD2
TGTGCCAGAGGGGCCGTCGGACTAGGGTCCCACGAGCAGTACTTC
CARGAVGLGSHEQYF
>TRBJ2-5|-|TRBV2|TRBD1
TGTGCCAGCAGTAACGGCAACAGGGGGGAGACCCAGTACTTC
CASSNGNRGETQYF
>TRBJ2-1|-|TRBV5-1|TRBD1
TGCGCCAGCAGCCTGGGACAGAACTCCTACAATGAGCAGTTCTTC
CASSLGQNSYNEQFF
>TRBJ1-1|-|TRBV30|TRBD1
TGTGCCTGCGGGACAGGGGCTCGAAACACTGAAGCTTTCTTT
CACGTGARNTEAFF
>TRBJ1-1|once|TRBV2|-
TGTGCCAGCAGTCACCCGCTTACCCAACCTTCTATGAACACTGAAGCTTTCTTT
CASSHPLTQPSMNTEAFF
>TRBJ2-7|-|TRBV30|TRBD1
TGTGCCTGGGGGACAGGGCTCTCCTACGAGCAGTACTTC
CAWGTGLSYEQYF
>TRBJ2-7|-|TRBV2|-
TGTGCCAGCAGTCCCCCCGACAGAACTTCGTCCTACGAGCAGTACTTC
CASSPPDRTSSYEQYF
>TRBJ2-1|-|TRBV6-1|-
TGTGCCAGCAGTGAAGCGGTCCTACCAATCAATGAGCAGTTCTTC
CASSEAVLPINEQFF
>TRBJ1-1|few|TRBV6-1|-
TGTGCCAGCAGTGATGGCGCTTTCTTT
CASSDGAFF
>TRBJ1-2|-|TRBV19|-
TGTGCCAGTAGTATTCCCGGGTCCTATGGCTACACCTTC
CASSIPGSYGYTF
>TRBJ2-7|-|TRBV7-8|TRBD1
TGTGCCAGCAGCTGGACGAGACAGGGGCACTACGAGCAGTACTTC
CASSWTRQGHYEQYF
>TRBJ1-2|-|TRBV5-1|TRBD1
TGCGCCAGCAGCCCACTACAGGGGGTACATGGCTACACCTTC
CASSPLQGVHGYTF
>TRBJ2-2|-|TRBV19|TRBD2
TGTGCCAGTAGTATGGGGGGGATCAACACCGGGGAGCTGTTTTTT
CASSMGGINTGELFF
>TRBJ2-1|-|TRBV10-1|-
TGCGCCAGCAGTGAAGACAGGAGAACCCCTTACAATGAGCAGTTCTTC
CASSEDRRTPYNEQFF
>TRBJ2-1|few|TRBV7-6|TRBD2
TGTGCCAGCAGCGTAGCTTGGGGGGGGAATGAGCAGTTCTTC
CASSVAWGGNEQFF